This entry lists 26 T cell receptor beta chains sequenced from one sample in a study of vaccination effects on CD4 cells after COVID-19. Their cognate antigens are unknown. Antigen-specific CD4+ T cells were expanded with viral peptide pools in the ViraFEST assay before sequencing. Subsequent to a culture period of around eleven days, CD4+ T cells were isolated. Each participant received a vaccine that was either BNT162b2 or mRNA-1273, given as two doses. Sequencing was performed with immunoSEQ multiplex PCR; in TCRdb, only in-frame clones are kept and a portion is missing. The table shows 65,000 to 75,000 clones, with just under 75% occurring only once. The source was CD4+ T cells from PBMCs cultured with HCoV-229E spike peptides, collected after COVID-19 vaccination. Source of these receptors: a human donor who received a COVID-19 vaccine.

The chain links TRBV27 to TRBJ1-6; D gene ambiguous. V was pared by 6 bases and J by 10 bases, with 16 bases between. Germline V CDR1 and CDR2: MNHEY, SMNVEV (reference sequence). The CDR3 consists of 14 residues. The CDR3 here is CASSPAGSPSPLHF. The DNA for the CDR3 is TGTGCCAGCAGCCCCGCCGGAAGCCCCTCACCCCTCCACTTT.

This chain joins TRBV30 and TRBJ1-4, with D perhaps matching TRBD1 (5 bases). Trimming shortened V by 4 bases and J by 0 bases, and 15 bases separated the two germline ends. CDR3 length: 16 amino acids. Germline loops: CDR1 GTSNPN, CDR2 SVGIG (reference sequence). In DNA, the CDR3 is TGTGCCTGGACTTGGGGAGGGGCACCAACTAATGAAAAACTGTTTTTT. Translating it yields CAWTWGGAPTNEKLFF.

The chain couples TRBV30 to TRBJ2-5, with D possibly matching TRBD2 (7 bases). Germline-derived CDR1 and CDR2 are GTSNPN and SVGIG (reference sequence). The CDR3 sequence is 15 residues long. Trimming cost V 0 bases and J 3 bases, with 14 bases left between them. In nucleotides, the CDR3 is TGTGCCTGGAGTGTAGGGAGGGGGAGGGAAGAGACCCAGTACTTC. Its translation: CAWSVGRGREETQYF.

The chain combines TRBV5-5 with TRBJ1-6, with D unresolved. Per the germline V gene, CDR1 is SGHKS and CDR2 is YYEKEE (reference sequence). The CDR3 is made up of 13 amino acids. Trimming pared 4 bases from V and 14 bases from J, leaving 16 bases between. For the CDR3, the DNA is TGTGCCAGCAGCCCCGGACCGCCCCCCACCCTCCACTTT. Protein product: CASSPGPPPTLHF.

The rearrangement uses TRBV2 and TRBJ2-5, with TRBD2 matching 8 bases. CDR1 SNHLY and CDR2 FYNNEI come from the germline V gene. CDR3 size: 16 residues. The junction had 10 bases not matched to a gene; V was cut back by 2 bases and J by 5 bases. In DNA form, the CDR3 reads TGTGCCAGCAGTGAACTCGCGGGGGGCGGTGCTGAGACCCAGTACTTC. Amino acid sequence: CASSELAGGGAETQYF.

J is TRBJ2-5 and V is TRBV7-2; D is perhaps TRBD1 or TRBD2 (5 bases each). Germline CDR1 SGHTA, CDR2 FQGNSA. The CDR3 is 14 residues long. The V end lost 5 bases, the J end lost 3 bases, and 13 bases lay between the germline ends. The CDR3 loop reads CASSTAGREETQYF. The CDR3 DNA follows: TGTGCCAGCAGCACCGCGGGCAGGGAAGAGACCCAGTACTTC.

This clone was counted a few times. The chain couples TRBV20-1 to TRBJ1-2; D is uncertain. This CDR3 comprises 11 residues. The germline V gene has CDR1 DFQATT and CDR2 SNEGSKA (reference sequence). Trimming took 3 bases from V and 8 from J, leaving 10 bases between them. CDR3 in amino acids: CSARGPDGYTF. CDR3 DNA sequence: TGCAGTGCTAGGGGCCCGGACGGCTACACCTTC.

The chain uses TRBV3-1 (or the pseudogene TRBV3-2) and TRBJ1-1, with D perhaps matching TRBD1 (6 bases). V was clipped by 3 bases and J by 4 bases, with 18 bases between them. CDR1 and CDR2 (germline): LGHDT, YNNKEL (reference sequence). The CDR3 has 16 residues. CDR3 in DNA: TGTGCCAGCAGCCACCTGCCGACAGGAATGAGCACTGAAGCTTTCTTT. This codes for CASSHLPTGMSTEAFF.

The V call is TRBV5-1, the J call TRBJ1-4; 7 bases agree with TRBD1. J was trimmed by 4 bases and V by 4 bases; bases with no gene match: 4. The CDR3 is 14 amino acids. Germline CDR1 is SGHRS and CDR2 is YFSETQ. The CDR3 nucleotides read TGCGCCAGCAGCGGGGGACAGAATAATGAAAAACTGTTTTTT. The encoded protein is CASSGGQNNEKLFF.

The chain has TRBV2 and TRBJ2-5, with no clear D. Trimming shortened V by 7 bases and J by 6 bases, and 15 bases separated the two germline ends. CDR3 length: 13 residues. In germline, CDR1 is SNHLY, CDR2 FYNNEI. The CDR3, as DNA: TGTGCCAGCACCGCCACTAAAGCCCAGACCCAGTACTTC. Translating it yields CASTATKAQTQYF.

The chain uses TRBV5-1 and TRBJ2-5; D gene uncertain. V dropped 4 bases and J dropped 5 bases, with 12 bases sitting between them. The CDR3 consists of 13 residues. Germline lookup yields CDR1 SGHRS and CDR2 YFSETQ. CDR3 loop: CASSPGVVETQYF. The CDR3 DNA reads TGCGCCAGCAGCCCAGGTGTTGTTGAGACCCAGTACTTC.

The J gene is TRBJ2-3, the V gene TRBV5-8; TRBD2 aligns across 7 bases. Germline-derived CDR1 and CDR2 are SGHTS and YDEGEE. Trimming at V came to 7 bases and at J to 3 bases, leaving 11 bases not matched to a gene. The CDR3 consists of 15 residues. The CDR3 region is CASPTLGGYTDTQYF. Here the CDR3 DNA reads TGTGCCAGCCCAACTCTCGGGGGGTATACAGATACGCAGTATTTT.

This clone has a handful of counts. The chain carries TRBV5-1 and TRBJ2-5, with TRBD1 identical over 10 bases. V gave up 3 bases and J gave up 5 bases; unmatched junction bases: 10. Germline V gene data show CDR1 as SGHRS and CDR2 as YFSETQ. The CDR3 loop spans 16 amino acids. CDR3 bases: TGCGCCAGCAGCTGGGGGGACAGGGGCTTCGGGGAGACCCAGTACTTC. Its protein is CASSWGDRGFGETQYF.

This chain connects TRBV7-2 to TRBJ2-4; D gene uncertain. This CDR3 has 15 amino acids. V was clipped by 5 bases and J by 3 bases, with 14 bases between them. Germline V gives CDR1 SGHTA, CDR2 FQGNSA. In DNA, the CDR3 is TGTGCCAGCAGCACCCGGGTGGTGGACAAAAACATTCAGTACTTC. As protein: CASSTRVVDKNIQYF.

This clone was observed a few times. The gene calls are TRBV29-1 and TRBJ1-2; no clear D. Germline loops: CDR1 SQVTM, CDR2 ANQGSEA. V lost 2 bases, J lost 8 bases, and 12 bases lay in between. CDR3 length equals 12 residues. CDR3 sequence reads: CSVERDPRGYTF. The CDR3 DNA is TGCAGCGTTGAACGGGATCCACGGGGCTACACCTTC.

The chain combines TRBV30 with TRBJ1-4; TRBD1 matches at 9 bases. The CDR3 has 15 amino acids. Trimming removed 4 bases from V and 4 bases from J; junction bases left unmatched: 7. From germline, CDR1 is GTSNPN and CDR2 SVGIG (reference sequence). The CDR3 loop is CAWNYGTGHNEKLFF. In nucleotides, the CDR3 is TGTGCCTGGAACTATGGGACAGGGCATAATGAAAAACTGTTTTTT. Full variable domain (outside the CDR3, taken from reference TRBV30 and TRBJ1-4): SQTIHQWPATLVQPVGSPLSLECTVEGTSNPNLYWYRQAAGRGLQLLFYSVGIGQISSEVPQNLSASRPQDRQFILSSKKLLLSDSGFYLCAWNYGTGHNEKLFFGSGTQLSVL.

This chain uses TRBV7-8 with TRBJ2-2; possibly TRBD1 for D (5 bases). The CDR3 spans 15 residues. Germline values: CDR1 SGHVS, CDR2 FQNEAQ. The V end was cut by 1 base, the J end by 2 bases, with 8 bases between. Written as DNA, the CDR3 is TGTGCCAGCAGCTTAGTCCAGGGAAACACCGGGGAGCTGTTTTTT. Protein sequence: CASSLVQGNTGELFF.

This clone was counted once. The V gene is TRBV9, the J gene TRBJ1-2; TRBD1 matches at 7 bases. CDR1 and CDR2 (germline): SGDLS, YYNGEE. The ends lost 3 bases at V and 2 bases at J; junction bases unmatched: 7. This CDR3 has 15 amino acids. DNA of the CDR3: TGTGCCAGCAGCGCGAGACAGGGAAACAACTATGGCTACACCTTC. Encoded protein: CASSARQGNNYGYTF.

This chain links TRBV7-6 with TRBJ1-4; the D is unclear. The V end lost 0 bases, the J end lost 0 bases, and 5 bases lay between the germline ends. The CDR3 covers 15 residues. CDR1 SGHVS and CDR2 FNYEAQ come from the germline V gene. The CDR3 here is CASSLAPATNEKLFF. The CDR3 region has the DNA TGTGCCAGCAGCTTAGCGCCGGCAACTAATGAAAAACTGTTTTTT.

The V and J genes are TRBV18 and TRBJ1-4; 9 bases line up with TRBD1. This CDR3 is built from 15 residues. With V trimmed by 5 bases and J by 7 bases, 8 bases remained unmatched. Germline V gene data show CDR1 as KGHSH and CDR2 as LQKENI. The CDR3 DNA follows: TGTGCCAGCTCATTATCTACAGGGGGCGTTGAAAAACTGTTTTTT. Amino acids: CASSLSTGGVEKLFF.

V gene TRBV5-6 combines with J gene TRBJ1-4; 8 bases match TRBD1. The germline V gene encodes CDR1 SGHDT and CDR2 YYEEEE. The trim removed 3 bases at V and 8 bases at J, leaving 6 bases unmatched. The CDR3 is 14 residues long. The DNA of the CDR3 is TGTGCCAGCAGCTCCCAGGGGGCGGGCGAAAAACTGTTTTTT. Its translation is CASSSQGAGEKLFF.

This clone was detected a few times. This chain joins TRBV5-5 and TRBJ2-7, with 8 bases identical to TRBD1. This CDR3 spans 14 amino acids. V lost 3 bases, J lost 4 bases, and 6 bases stayed unmatched. In germline, CDR1 is SGHKS, CDR2 YYEKEE (reference sequence). The CDR3 loop reads CASSSGTGRYEQYV. The CDR3 DNA follows: TGTGCCAGCAGCTCCGGGACAGGAAGGTACGAGCAGTACGTC.

Here the CDR3 DNA reads TGTGCCAGCAGCTTCCCCCCGAGACAGTCCTACGAGCAGTACGTC. Protein sequence: CASSFPPRQSYEQYV. This sequence joins TRBV5-4 and TRBJ2-7; D may be TRBD1 (5 bases). The CDR3 extends over 15 amino acids. Trimming took off 2 bases at V and 1 base at J, with 13 bases between the two ends. Germline CDR1 reads SGHNT; CDR2 reads YYREEE (reference sequence).

The chain has TRBV5-4 and TRBJ2-7; tentative D call: TRBD2 (5 bases). The V gene lost 7 bases and the J gene lost 2 bases, with 16 bases spanning the gap. The germline V gene encodes CDR1 SGHNT and CDR2 YYREEE (reference sequence). The CDR3 runs to 14 residues. This chain's CDR3 is CASPSGWAPYEQYV. In DNA form, the CDR3 reads TGTGCCAGCCCATCGGGGTGGGCCCCCTACGAGCAGTACGTC.

This sequence joins TRBV19 and TRBJ1-4; no clear D gene. Germline lookup yields CDR1 LNHDA and CDR2 SQIVND (reference sequence). The CDR3 has 15 amino acids. The V end was cut by 5 bases, the J end by 2 bases, with 12 bases between. CDR3 region: CASSWSLGTNEKLFF. DNA for the CDR3: TGTGCCAGTAGTTGGAGTCTTGGCACTAATGAAAAACTGTTTTTT. Together with reference TRBV19 and TRBJ1-4, the CDR3 gives the full variable domain: DGGITQSPKYLFRKEGQNVTLSCEQNLNHDAMYWYRQDPGQGLRLIYYSQIVNDFQKGDIAEGYSVSREKKESFPLTVTSAQKNPTAFYLCASSWSLGTNEKLFFGSGTQLSVL.

The chain has TRBV5-1 and TRBJ2-2, with 7 bases aligning to TRBD2. V dropped 4 bases and J dropped 1; count of bases not matched to a gene: 7. The germline V gene has CDR1 SGHRS and CDR2 YFSETQ. The CDR3 spans 16 residues. The CDR3 DNA sequence: TGCGCCAGCAGCCCGGTCGCGGGGGAGAACACCGGGGAGCTGTTTTTT. Encoded protein: CASSPVAGENTGELFF. The full variable domain, completed using reference TRBV5-1 and TRBJ2-2, is KAGVTQTPRYLIKTRGQQVTLSCSPISGHRSVSWYQQTPGQGLQFLFEYFSETQRNKGNFPGRFSGRQFSNSRSEMNVSTLELGDSALYLCASSPVAGENTGELFFGEGSRLTVL.